The 25 T cell receptor beta chains given below trace back to one sample, sequenced in a study of shared clonotypes between healthy human individuals. This table comes from immunoSEQ multiplex PCR, and its TCRdb copy is limited to in-frame clones, with some not included. The repertoire holds about 490,000 clones, with 76% as singletons. The source material was PBMCs. Every receptor here comes from a woman aged 40 to 50 in good health. Some clones in this sample may be carry-over from other donors' samples.

V usage is TRBV19 and J usage is TRBJ2-7, with 9 bases that match TRBD2. Germline values: CDR1 LNHDA, CDR2 SQIVND (reference sequence). The CDR3 is made up of 17 amino acids. V was clipped by 5 bases and J by 6 bases; unmatched bases: 17. Here the CDR3 reads CASSPSPGTSPLSEQYF. The CDR3 DNA is TGTGCCAGTAGTCCCTCCCCTGGGACTAGCCCCCTGAGCGAGCAGTACTTC.

The chain couples TRBV5-5 to TRBJ1-2, with D uncertain. Trimming removed 0 bases at V and 1 base at J, with 7 bases between. The CDR3 has 14 amino acids. From germline, CDR1 is SGHKS and CDR2 YYEKEE (reference sequence). DNA of the CDR3: TGTGCCAGCAGCTTGGAACAGAGTAACTATGGCTACACCTTC. This sequence encodes CASSLEQSNYGYTF.

This chain connects TRBV18 to TRBJ2-5; D is undetermined. CDR1 and CDR2 from the germline V gene are KGHSH and LQKENI. CDR3 length: 14 residues. The V gene lost 3 bases and the J gene lost 5 bases, with 13 bases spanning the gap. The CDR3 sequence is CASSPPQGTETQYF. CDR3 bases: TGTGCCAGCTCACCCCCCCAAGGAACGGAGACCCAGTACTTC.

V gene TRBV18 combines with J gene TRBJ2-5, with 7 bases lining up with TRBD2. The J call may be incorrect, as the DNA end agrees better with TRBJ2-7. This CDR3 comprises 16 residues. Germline loops: CDR1 KGHSH, CDR2 LQKENI. CDR3 DNA sequence: TGTGCCAGCTCACCTAACACCGGGACTAACACCTACGAGCAGTACTTC. Its translation is CASSPNTGTNTYEQYF.

The chain is built from TRBV30 and TRBJ2-1; no clear D. The CDR3 spans 12 residues. Germline V lookup: CDR1 GTSNPN, CDR2 SVGIG (reference sequence). V was cut by 2 bases and J by 5 bases, with 7 bases left in between. This CDR3 reads CAWSPRDNEQFF. CDR3 sequence (DNA): TGTGCCTGGAGTCCTAGGGACAATGAGCAGTTCTTC.

The rearrangement links TRBV7-2 to TRBJ2-7; D uncertain. Trimming left V 1 base short and J 3 bases short, with 13 bases between. Germline V gene sequence: CDR1 SGHTA, CDR2 FQGNSA. The CDR3 has 15 residues. CDR3 DNA sequence: TGTGCCAGCAGCTTAGTTTCCCAGGCGGTCTACGAGCAGTACTTC. Residues: CASSLVSQAVYEQYF.

This chain connects TRBV7-2 to TRBJ1-1; no firm D call. The germline V gene has CDR1 SGHTA and CDR2 FQGNSA. V lost 1 base and J 6 bases, leaving 6 bases between the germline ends. The CDR3 is made up of 12 amino acids. The CDR3 DNA reads as TGTGCCAGCAGCTTAGGAGTTTCTGAAGCTTTCTTT. Its protein is CASSLGVSEAFF.

The genes are TRBV7-2 and TRBJ2-3; 8 bases are shared with TRBD2. The CDR3 consists of 16 residues. V lost 2 bases, J lost 6 bases, and 10 bases stayed unmatched. The V gene's germline CDR1 is SGHTA and CDR2 FQGNSA. CDR3 region: CASSLYGTRVTDTQYF. CDR3 nucleotides: TGTGCCAGCAGCTTATACGGGACTAGAGTTACGGATACGCAGTATTTT.

The J gene is TRBJ2-7, the V gene TRBV30, with TRBD1 matching 7 bases. Per germline, CDR1 GTSNPN and CDR2 SVGIG (reference sequence). The CDR3 has 19 residues. J lost 6 bases, V lost 0 bases, and 23 bases had no gene match. The CDR3 region is CAWSVGGGRVRDEVGEQYF. CDR3 nucleotides: TGTGCCTGGAGTGTAGGGGGCGGCAGGGTAAGGGACGAAGTAGGCGAGCAGTACTTC. The full variable domain, completed using reference TRBV30 and TRBJ2-7, is SQTIHQWPATLVQPVGSPLSLECTVEGTSNPNLYWYRQAAGRGLQLLFYSVGIGQISSEVPQNLSASRPQDRQFILSSKKLLLSDSGFYLCAWSVGGGRVRDEVGEQYFGPGTRLTVT.

In DNA form, the CDR3 reads TGCGCCAGCAGCCAAGATTCGGCAGGCCCTAGCACAGATACGCAGTATTTT. Residues: CASSQDSAGPSTDTQYF. This chain joins TRBV4-1 and TRBJ2-3; the D is unclear. Deletions cut 0 bases from V and 0 bases from J, with 13 bases between. Germline lookup yields CDR1 MGHRA and CDR2 YSYEKL. The CDR3 is made up of 17 amino acids.

The chain combines TRBV29-1 with TRBJ2-5; D is undetermined. Gene TRBJ2-7 matches the end of the DNA better, so the J call may be wrong. CDR1 is SQVTM and CDR2 is ANQGSEA in the germline V gene. The CDR3 sequence is 13 residues long. Here the CDR3 reads CSVEEWRGREQYF. The CDR3 DNA follows: TGCAGCGTTGAAGAGTGGCGTGGGCGCGAGCAGTACTTC.

The rearrangement uses TRBV10-2 and TRBJ2-7; 9 bases are shared with TRBD2. Germline CDR1 is WSHSY and CDR2 is SAAADI. The CDR3 sequence is 14 residues long. V lost 6 bases, J lost 1 base, and 4 bases stayed unmatched. CDR3 amino acids: CASRTSGGSYEQYF. The DNA for the CDR3 is TGCGCCAGCAGGACTAGCGGAGGATCCTACGAGCAGTACTTC.

J is TRBJ2-3 and V is TRBV19; D unclear. There are 13 residues in the CDR3. V lost 5 bases and J 3 bases, leaving 9 bases between the germline ends. Germline values: CDR1 LNHDA, CDR2 SQIVND (reference sequence). The DNA of the CDR3 is TGTGCCAGTAGTGTCCGACGGACAGATACGCAGTATTTT. Its protein product is CASSVRRTDTQYF.

This chain links TRBV7-9 with TRBJ1-2; D not certain. The CDR3 covers 11 residues. CDR1 and CDR2 (germline): SEHNR, FQNEAQ (reference sequence). With 5 bases removed from V and 10 bases from J, the gap between germline ends came to 11 bases. The CDR3 DNA reads as TGTGCCAGCAGCGTTCATAGAGACTACACCTTC. This codes for CASSVHRDYTF.

The rearrangement uses TRBV7-3 and TRBJ2-2; D may correspond to TRBD1 or TRBD2 (5 bases each). Germline CDR1 SGHTA, CDR2 FQGTGA. This CDR3 comprises 14 residues. Trimming pared 8 bases from V and 0 bases from J, leaving 10 bases between. The CDR3, as DNA: TGTGCCAGCGGGGCGGGTCCGAACACCGGGGAGCTGTTTTTT. Its protein product is CASGAGPNTGELFF.

V usage is TRBV7-2 and J usage is TRBJ2-5; 12 bases align to TRBD2. The CDR3 sequence is 15 residues long. V lost 5 bases, J lost 5 bases, and 6 bases stayed unmatched. Germline CDR1 and CDR2: SGHTA and FQGNSA. The CDR3 reads CASSPSSGRVETQYF. As DNA, the CDR3 is TGTGCCAGCAGCCCATCTAGCGGGAGGGTTGAGACCCAGTACTTC.

V usage is TRBV19 and J usage is TRBJ1-4; D call uncertain. Looked up from germline, CDR1 is LNHDA and CDR2 is SQIVND (reference sequence). This CDR3 has 16 residues. Trimming left V 6 bases short and J 3 bases short, with 17 bases between. This CDR3 is CASSPNGFGANEKLFF. CDR3 DNA: TGTGCCAGTAGCCCGAACGGCTTTGGGGCTAATGAAAAACTGTTTTTT.

This clone was picked up one time. The rearrangement links TRBV5-1 to TRBJ2-2, with TRBD2 matching over 8 bases. CDR1 and CDR2 (germline): SGHRS, YFSETQ. The CDR3 contains 15 residues. V gave up 3 bases and J gave up 0 bases; unmatched junction bases: 1. The CDR3 region has the DNA TGCGCCAGCAGCTCGGGACTAGCGAACACCGGGGAGCTGTTTTTT. Residues: CASSSGLANTGELFF.

The chain uses TRBV19 and TRBJ2-7; 8 bases align to TRBD1. The CDR3 has 15 amino acids. Germline trimming cut 8 bases from V and 1 base from J; bases unmatched to any gene: 10. From germline, CDR1 is LNHDA and CDR2 SQIVND (reference sequence). Here the CDR3 reads CASWDRSSQSYEQYF. CDR3 DNA: TGTGCCAGTTGGGACAGGAGCTCTCAGTCCTACGAGCAGTACTTC. Full variable domain (rest looked up from reference TRBV19 and TRBJ2-7): DGGITQSPKYLFRKEGQNVTLSCEQNLNHDAMYWYRQDPGQGLRLIYYSQIVNDFQKGDIAEGYSVSREKKESFPLTVTSAQKNPTAFYLCASWDRSSQSYEQYFGPGTRLTVT.

This clone has just one count. The DNA for the CDR3 is TGTGCCAGCAGCTTAGGTTTTAGCGGGAGTGCGGAGACCCAGTACTTC. It is translated as CASSLGFSGSAETQYF. The chain uses TRBV11-3 and TRBJ2-5, with 9 positions matching TRBD2. Germline V gene data show CDR1 as SGHNT and CDR2 as YENEEA. Unmatched junction bases numbered 8, after V lost 1 base and J lost 5 bases. The CDR3 loop spans 16 amino acids.

The chain carries TRBV5-1 and TRBJ1-1; 7 bases match TRBD1. J gave up 6 bases and V 1 base, and 9 bases lay outside the gene matches. CDR3 length: 15 residues. Germline CDR1 reads SGHRS; CDR2 reads YFSETQ. The CDR3 is CASSLRQGRQAEAFF. CDR3 DNA: TGCGCCAGCAGCTTGCGACAGGGACGCCAGGCTGAAGCTTTCTTT.

In this sample, this clone turned up a few times. V is TRBV29-1 and J is TRBJ1-1, with 7 bases lining up with TRBD1. There are 13 residues in the CDR3. Per germline, CDR1 SQVTM and CDR2 ANQGSEA. V shed 6 bases and J 1 base; nucleotides not matched to a gene: 5. This CDR3 reads CSVKGQTNTEAFF. CDR3 DNA: TGCAGCGTCAAGGGACAGACGAACACTGAAGCTTTCTTT.

Concerning this clone: This sample includes further DNA sequences coding for the same CDR3. The rearrangement joins TRBV30 to TRBJ1-5; TRBD1 is a possible D gene (5 bases). CDR1 GTSNPN and CDR2 SVGIG come from the germline V gene (reference sequence). This CDR3 is built from 13 residues. The germline V and J ends were trimmed by 2 bases and 5 bases, with 10 bases remaining between them. CDR3 bases: TGTGCCTGGAGTCTCGGGGCCGATCAGCCCCAGCATTTT. Translating it yields CAWSLGADQPQHF.

The rearrangement uses TRBV6-1 and TRBJ1-1; D unresolved. The germline CDR1 and CDR2 sequences are MNHNS and SASEGT. V was shortened by 8 bases and J by 5 bases, with 18 bases between the two germline ends. CDR3 length: 14 amino acids. CDR3 sequence: CASALEGTSTEAFF. Written as DNA, the CDR3 is TGTGCCAGCGCTTTGGAGGGTACGTCAACTGAAGCTTTCTTT.

The chain is built from TRBV13 and TRBJ2-1; D could derive from TRBD1 or TRBD2 (5 bases each). Germline V gene data show CDR1 as PRHDT and CDR2 as FYEKMQ (reference sequence). V lost 1 base to trimming and J lost 4 bases, with 20 bases between them. The CDR3 totals 18 residues. The CDR3, as DNA: TGTGCCAGCAGCTTAGAGGGACGGTGGGGCACGAGTTACAATGAGCAGTTCTTC. Translation: CASSLEGRWGTSYNEQFF.